The 32 T cell receptor beta chains below all came from one sample that was sequenced in a study of T-cell memory formation after mild COVID-19 (dated by TCRdb to about 2021). Receptor libraries were prepared by 5' RACE. TCRdb names Illumina NovaSeq 6000 as the instrument used. TCRdb redid the processing of the public reads, applying fastp at Q25 and MiXCR, and retained in-frame beta chains. All rows with the same CDR3 protein become a single entry with the most common DNA and genes. This sample gives 500,000 to 650,000 distinct CDR3 sequences in total; 20% to 25% of them show up just once. Approximately 8% of the sample is in the top ten clones. The sequencing sample was made of PBMCs or a T cell subset sorted from them (not recorded which). All receptors derive from an adult woman who had mild COVID-19 (a few samples of this study predate the infection). The sample titles of this study are shuffled in the database, so cell type and time point are left out; the donor was told from shared clones.

This clonotype was detected many times. The chain employs TRBV12-3 or TRBV12-4 and TRBJ2-5, with unresolved D. There are 12 residues in the CDR3. V dropped 3 bases and J dropped 4 bases, with 6 bases sitting between them. CDR3 nucleotides: TGTGCCAGCAGTTTGTTCGGAGAGACCCAGTACTTC. Encoded protein: CASSLFGETQYF.

This clonotype was counted ten times or more. The CDR3 reads CASSSGVPGTDTQYF. The CDR3 DNA follows: TGTGCCAGCAGTTCAGGGGTCCCTGGCACAGATACGCAGTATTTT. The chain uses TRBV12-3 or TRBV12-4 and TRBJ2-3; maybe TRBD1 (6 bases). CDR3 size: 15 residues. V gave up 4 bases and J gave up 1 base, with 12 bases separating them.

This chain uses TRBV7-9 with TRBJ2-7; possible D gene TRBD2, 6 bases. The germline V and J ends were trimmed by 2 bases and 2 bases, with 16 bases remaining between them. The CDR3 is 16 residues long. Germline lookup yields CDR1 SEHNR and CDR2 FQNEAQ (reference sequence). CDR3 sequence (DNA): TGTGCCAGCAGCTTACCGAGACTAGACTCCCCCTACGAGCAGTACTTC. It codes for CASSLPRLDSPYEQYF.

The rearrangement joins TRBV27 to TRBJ2-1, with TRBD2 matching 11 bases. CDR3 length equals 17 residues. The germline gives CDR1 MNHEY, CDR2 SMNVEV (reference sequence). J was trimmed by 6 bases and V by 3 bases; bases with no gene match: 10. CDR3 in amino acids: CASSFPPTSGTVNEQFF. The CDR3 DNA reads TGTGCCAGCAGTTTCCCACCGACTAGCGGGACCGTCAATGAGCAGTTCTTC.

The table lists this clonotype with many counts. The CDR3 nucleotides read TGCGCCAGCAGCTCCACAGGGCCCGAGGCCCAGTACTTC. Its translation is CASSSTGPEAQYF. This sequence joins TRBV5-1 and TRBJ2-5; a possible D gene is TRBD1 (6 bases). V was clipped by 3 bases and J by 9 bases, with 15 bases between them. Per germline, CDR1 SGHRS and CDR2 YFSETQ. The length of the CDR3 is 13 residues.

The chain has TRBV7-9 and TRBJ2-5; D is uncertain. The ends were cut back, 5 bases at V and 4 bases at J, with 17 bases in the middle. Germline V gives CDR1 SEHNR, CDR2 FQNEAQ (reference sequence). The CDR3 totals 15 residues. The CDR3 loop is CASSPFVGKGETQYF. DNA for the CDR3: TGTGCCAGCAGCCCATTCGTGGGAAAGGGAGAGACCCAGTACTTC. The whole variable domain, remainder taken from reference TRBV7-9 and TRBJ2-5, is DTGVSQNPRHKITKRGQNVTFRCDPISEHNRLYWYRQTLGQGPEFLTYFQNEAQLEKSRLLSDRFSAERPKGSFSTLEIQRTEQGDSAMYLCASSPFVGKGETQYFGPGTRLLVL.

This chain joins TRBV20-1 and TRBJ1-1; D is perhaps TRBD1 (5 bases). V was clipped by 5 bases and J by 3 bases, with 16 bases between them. The germline gives CDR1 DFQATT, CDR2 SNEGSKA (reference sequence). The CDR3 has 14 residues. The CDR3 sequence is CSARTGVGDTEAFF. In DNA form, the CDR3 reads TGCAGTGCTCGGACGGGGGTGGGAGACACTGAAGCTTTCTTT.

Only a few counts were recorded for this clonotype. The gene calls are TRBV19 and TRBJ1-1; D is undetermined. The CDR3 is made up of 11 amino acids. The V end lost 5 bases, the J end lost 7 bases, and 8 bases lay between the germline ends. Germline values: CDR1 LNHDA, CDR2 SQIVND (reference sequence). DNA for the CDR3: TGTGCCAGTAGTTCGGGGATTGAAGCTTTCTTT. Translation gives CASSSGIEAFF.

This clonotype was seen only a few times. J is TRBJ2-3 and V is TRBV12-3 or TRBV12-4; D could derive from TRBD1 or TRBD2 (5 bases each). This CDR3 is 17 amino acids long. With 4 bases removed from V and 2 bases from J, the gap between germline ends came to 19 bases. The CDR3 spells CASSWLRARADTDTQYF. CDR3 DNA sequence: TGTGCCAGCAGTTGGCTCAGGGCGAGGGCAGACACAGATACGCAGTATTTT.

This clonotype was counted a few times. This chain links TRBV11-2 with TRBJ2-1; 7 bases match TRBD1. CDR1 and CDR2 (germline): SGHAT, FQNNGV. This CDR3 is 13 amino acids long. V was pared by 4 bases and J by 7 bases, with 4 bases of the junction left unmatched. The CDR3 sequence: CASSSADRNEQFF. DNA for the CDR3: TGTGCCAGCAGCTCCGCGGACAGGAATGAGCAGTTCTTC.

Worth noting for this clonotype: A junction boundary mismatches the germline segment, possibly from a read error. The chain employs TRBV6-6 and TRBJ2-7, with 7 bases fitting TRBD1. Germline V gene data show CDR1 as MNHNY and CDR2 as SVGAGI (reference sequence). The length of the CDR3 is 11 residues. CDR3 coding DNA: TGTGCCAGCAGTACGGGACAGCTCCTGAACTTC. It yields the protein CASSTGQLLNF.

This clonotype was detected many times. This chain connects TRBV12-3 or TRBV12-4 to TRBJ2-2; 7 bases fit TRBD1. The CDR3 loop spans 16 amino acids. J was trimmed by 5 bases and V by 5 bases; bases with no gene match: 11. The CDR3 region is CASSIRGGGWTGELFF. CDR3 coding DNA: TGTGCCAGCAGTATCAGAGGGGGCGGGTGGACCGGGGAGCTGTTTTTT.

The chain couples TRBV7-9 to TRBJ2-7; the D is unclear. The CDR3 runs to 12 residues. V was trimmed by 1 base and J by 6 bases, leaving 7 bases between them. CDR1 and CDR2 (germline): SEHNR, FQNEAQ (reference sequence). The CDR3 coding sequence is TGTGCCAGCAGCTTAGTACAGAGCGAGCAGTACTTC. This sequence encodes CASSLVQSEQYF.

The rearrangement uses TRBV7-9 and TRBJ1-2, with unresolved D. Germline lookup yields CDR1 SEHNR and CDR2 FQNEAQ (reference sequence). Trimming stripped 2 bases from V and 8 bases from J, with 9 bases between. This CDR3 is built from 12 residues. CDR3 residues: CASSLYPTGYTF. For the CDR3, the DNA is TGTGCCAGCAGCTTATATCCCACGGGCTACACCTTC.

This clonotype was seen only a few times. The chain has TRBV6-5 and TRBJ2-2; 7 bases fit TRBD1. Losses at the gene ends were 5 bases for V and 0 bases for J; bases not matched to a gene: 6. This CDR3 spans 16 amino acids. Germline assignment: CDR1 MNHEY and CDR2 SVGAGI. The chain's CDR3 is CASSRTGGANTGELFF. CDR3 nucleotide sequence: TGTGCCAGCAGTAGGACAGGAGGAGCGAACACCGGGGAGCTGTTTTTT.

The chain uses TRBV25-1 and TRBJ2-1; TRBD2 matches 12 bases. V dropped 6 bases and J dropped 13; count of bases not matched to a gene: 10. Germline V lookup: CDR1 MGHDK, CDR2 SYGVNS. The CDR3 runs to 14 residues. The CDR3 nucleotides read TGTGCCAGCAGCCGAACTGGGACTAGCGGGCCACAGTTCTTC. Translated: CASSRTGTSGPQFF.

This clonotype was picked up a small number of times. V gene TRBV7-2 combines with J gene TRBJ2-7; possibly TRBD1 for D (6 bases). The length of the CDR3 is 15 residues. V shed 1 base and J shed 4 bases, with 14 bases lying between them. CDR1 and CDR2 from the germline V gene are SGHTA and FQGNSA. The CDR3 nucleotides read TGTGCCAGCAGCTTAGGGGGGCAGGGAGTATACGAGCAGTACTTC. It is translated as CASSLGGQGVYEQYF.

The genes are TRBV7-2 and TRBJ1-2, with 7 bases lining up with TRBD1. The CDR3 consists of 15 residues. From germline, CDR1 is SGHTA and CDR2 FQGNSA. J was trimmed by 2 bases and V by 2 bases; bases with no gene match: 5. CDR3 nucleotide sequence: TGTGCCAGCAGCTTAACCGGGACAGTCAACTATGGCTACACCTTC. Amino acid sequence: CASSLTGTVNYGYTF.

This clonotype was observed a handful of times. The genes are TRBV7-2 and TRBJ2-3, with 9 bases lining up with TRBD2. V dropped 1 base and J dropped 5; count of bases not matched to a gene: 7. The germline CDR1 and CDR2 sequences are SGHTA and FQGNSA. This CDR3 has 16 amino acids. CDR3 DNA sequence: TGTGCCAGCAGCTTAGTTGGCGGGGGGGCCAGAGATACGCAGTATTTT. Translated: CASSLVGGGARDTQYF. The full variable domain, in which reference TRBV7-2 and TRBJ2-3 provide the parts outside the CDR3, is GAGVSQSPSNKVTEKGKDVELRCDPISGHTALYWYRQSLGQGLEFLIYFQGNSAPDKSGLPSDRFSAERTGGSVSTLTIQRTQQEDSAVYLCASSLVGGGARDTQYFGPGTRLTVL.

The rearrangement uses TRBV20-1 and TRBJ2-3, with D perhaps TRBD2 (6 bases). Per the germline V gene, CDR1 is DFQATT and CDR2 is SNEGSKA (reference sequence). Trimming shortened V by 6 bases and J by 0 bases, and 16 bases separated the two germline ends. The length of the CDR3 is 15 residues. The CDR3, as DNA: TGCAGTGCGATTGTAGCGGACCCTAGCACAGATACGCAGTATTTT. Protein product: CSAIVADPSTDTQYF.

J is TRBJ2-7 and V is TRBV10-3; 8 positions agree with TRBD2. The germline CDR1 and CDR2 sequences are ENHRY and SYGVKD. J gave up 2 bases and V 0 bases, and 3 bases lay outside the gene matches. The CDR3 is made up of 15 amino acids. The CDR3 sequence is CAISESNSGTYEQYF. CDR3 bases: TGTGCCATCAGTGAGTCGAATAGCGGGACCTACGAGCAGTACTTC.

This chain joins TRBV6-6 and TRBJ1-1; D uncertain. Trimming removed 8 bases from V and 5 bases from J, with 15 bases in between. This CDR3 has 13 residues. Germline loops: CDR1 MNHNY, CDR2 SVGAGI (reference sequence). The CDR3 nucleotides read TGTGCCAGCGGCGTGGGCGAGAGAACTGAAGCTTTCTTT. Translated, it gives CASGVGERTEAFF.

V gene TRBV30 combines with J gene TRBJ2-1, with TRBD2 identical over 7 bases. The CDR3 is 16 residues long. The V segment lost 4 bases and the J segment 8 bases; nucleotides outside the gene matches: 17. Germline assignment: CDR1 GTSNPN and CDR2 SVGIG (reference sequence). DNA for the CDR3: TGTGCCTGGACCCGCCCTGGGGCGGGAGTCCGTGATGAGCAGTTCTTC. Translation: CAWTRPGAGVRDEQFF.

The V call is TRBV24-1, the J call TRBJ1-1; TRBD1 is a possible D gene (5 bases). This CDR3 has 15 residues. In germline, CDR1 is KGHDR, CDR2 SFDVKD. V was pared by 4 bases and J by 5 bases, with 16 bases between. Here the CDR3 reads CATSDSGTQGTEAFF. DNA of the CDR3: TGTGCCACCAGTGACAGCGGGACCCAGGGAACTGAAGCTTTCTTT.

This clonotype was seen only once. This chain uses TRBV11-2 with TRBJ1-2, with unresolved D. The germline gives CDR1 SGHAT, CDR2 FQNNGV. The germline V and J ends were trimmed by 0 bases and 7 bases, with 15 bases remaining between them. CDR3 size: 15 residues. The chain's CDR3 is CASSLDGYSGSGYTF. CDR3 DNA: TGTGCCAGCAGCTTAGATGGTTATTCGGGGTCTGGCTACACCTTC.

This clonotype appeared a few times. V usage is TRBV7-7 and J usage is TRBJ2-3; no clear D. Trimming stripped 1 base from V and 3 bases from J, with 11 bases between. The germline gives CDR1 SSHAT, CDR2 FNYEAQ (reference sequence). This CDR3 has 15 amino acids. The CDR3 DNA follows: TGTGCCAGCAGCTTAGGTTTCGGCAGAACAGATACGCAGTATTTT. Translating gives CASSLGFGRTDTQYF.

This clonotype was detected a few times. The V call is TRBV19, the J call TRBJ1-5; TRBD1 agrees at 7 bases. The germline V gene has CDR1 LNHDA and CDR2 SQIVND (reference sequence). V lost 9 bases, J lost 4 bases, and 6 bases stayed unmatched. This CDR3 is built from 13 residues. The CDR3 reads CASEDRPNQPQHF. CDR3 coding DNA: TGTGCCAGCGAGGACAGGCCAAATCAGCCCCAGCATTTT.

The DNA of the CDR3 is TGTGCCAGCTCACCCCCCGTAGGTTACCAAGAGACCCAGTACTTC. Protein product: CASSPPVGYQETQYF. The gene calls are TRBV18 and TRBJ2-5, with D hard to call. Germline CDR1 is KGHSH and CDR2 is LQKENI. This CDR3 is 15 amino acids long. Trimming left V 3 bases short and J 0 bases short, with 11 bases between. Looking up the rest from reference TRBV18 and TRBJ2-5 gives the full variable domain: NAGVMQNPRHLVRRRGQEARLRCSPMKGHSHVYWYRQLPEEGLKFMVYLQKENIIDESGMPKERFSAEFPKEGPSILRIQQVVRGDSAAYFCASSPPVGYQETQYFGPGTRLLVL.

This clonotype was seen more than once but under ten times. This chain connects TRBV19 to TRBJ2-7, with D possibly TRBD2 on 5 matching bases. This CDR3 spans 12 amino acids. The V gene's germline CDR1 is LNHDA and CDR2 SQIVND (reference sequence). With 4 bases removed from V and 6 bases from J, the gap between germline ends came to 10 bases. The CDR3 DNA follows: TGTGCCAGTAGTACAGTCGGAGGCGAGCAGTACTTC. Translating it yields CASSTVGGEQYF.

The chain uses TRBV29-1 and TRBJ2-6; D is unclear. Deletions cut 7 bases from V and 0 bases from J, with 7 bases between. The CDR3 contains 13 residues. Germline CDR1 SQVTM, CDR2 ANQGSEA. The CDR3 bases are TGCAGCGCTCACGACTCTGGGGCCAACGTCCTGACTTTC. It yields the protein CSAHDSGANVLTF.

In this sample, this clonotype turned up a few times. V gene TRBV5-1 combines with J gene TRBJ2-5, with a possible D match to TRBD1 (6 bases). The V end was cut by 0 bases, the J end by 5 bases, with 26 bases between. The germline CDR1 and CDR2 sequences are SGHRS and YFSETQ. CDR3 length: 19 amino acids. CDR3 region: CASSLVPNRGNRARETQYF. CDR3 DNA: TGCGCCAGCAGCTTGGTCCCTAATCGCGGTAACAGGGCGAGGGAGACCCAGTACTTC.

The CDR3 loop is CSVSTGGFYGYTF. The CDR3 DNA reads as TGCAGCGTTTCGACAGGGGGTTTCTATGGCTACACCTTC. The rearrangement joins TRBV29-1 to TRBJ1-2, with 9 positions matching TRBD1. CDR1 SQVTM and CDR2 ANQGSEA come from the germline V gene. This CDR3 region has 13 residues. The J segment lost 4 bases and the V segment lost 5 bases, leaving 5 bases of the junction unmatched.